What follows describes a single TCR beta chain. This clone has a handful of counts. This receptor's antigen is unknown. Per-base qualities were not stored, and no clone one base away is much larger. Receptors were amplified or captured by the immunoSEQ multiplex PCR assay. Rearranged TCR beta chain sequences were amplified using the hsTCRB Kit according to the manufacturer's protocol. An Illumina MiSeq was used to sequence the TCRB libraries. In the source study's methods: The kit vendor's proprietary platform handled demultiplexing, trimming and gene mapping. Drawn from immuneACCESS, this table holds only the in-frame rearrangements with V and J called that TCRdb kept. Clones are partly lost; checked studies trace under half to an unresolved V gene and leave the rest unexplained. V and J calls and clone size are those listed in that table; D and trimming were worked out from the DNA. This sample lists approximately 24,000 clones; 60% to 80% were detected once. Less than 9.5% of the sample rests with the top ten.

The sample's time point label, in plain terms: week 5, during vaccination. Each vaccine dose was 300 ug of a 20-mer mutant IDH1 peptide in Montanide, given subcutaneously with topical imiquimod. All donors had newly diagnosed IDH1-mutant astrocytomas of WHO grade 3 or 4 that showed loss of nuclear ATRX. The samples were drawn from NOA16, a multicentre, single-arm, open-label phase I trial in Germany that tested a mutant IDH1 peptide vaccine in humans for the first time. Genomic DNA for TCRB sequencing was isolated from EDTA blood with the DNeasy Blood and Tissue Kit. These data belong to a study of a mutant IDH1 vaccine in newly diagnosed glioma (dated by TCRdb to about 2021). With respect to the entire study: Patients were given eight vaccinations, in weeks 1, 3, 5, 7, 11, 15, 19 and 23, which matched visits V03 through V10. Of the 32 treated patients, roughly 62% were male and approximately 38% were female, and the mean age was 40.4 years. For exploratory analyses, approximately 23 treated patients had longitudinal TCRB deep sequencing done wherever samples were available. Prior to enrollment, patients had been given standard therapy consisting of radiotherapy alone, temozolomide alone, or radiochemotherapy with temozolomide, with the combination given to most patients. Six visits were used for peripheral blood collection: V03 (baseline), V05, V07, V10, V12 and V13. In the chemotherapy-containing groups, vaccination started alongside temozolomide cycles, whereas in patients who had radiotherapy alone it started 4-6 weeks after radiotherapy.

The germline V gene encodes CDR1 MGHRA and CDR2 YSYEKL. Trimming takes 0 bases off V and 1 base off J; junction bases not matched to a gene: 5. From its cysteine to its phenylalanine, the CDR3 spans 16 amino acids. Only the CDR3 portion is preserved as DNA: 48 bases, with reading frame beginning at the first base. The research as a whole found: Pseudoprogression appeared unrelated to alterations in the top peripheral T cell clonotypes detected by TCRB sequencing. Availability determined which PBMC samples were chosen for TCRB deep sequencing. It was noted by the authors that analyses of patient blood samples could not be reproduced owing to sample limitations. Vaccine-induced immune responses across multiple MHC alleles were detected in 93.3% of patients.

Here the sequenced sample was PBMCs, taken from a glioma patient whose treatment included an IDH1 peptide vaccine. The sequence was obtained from a man aged 40-49 years with glioma. The chain is made from TRBV4-1 and TRBJ2-5; 7 central nucleotides agree with TRBD2. The DNA reads TGCGCCAGCAGCCAAGACGCAGCGGGACTCCAAGAGACCCAGTACTTC. This yields the protein CASSQDAAGLQETQYF.